This TCR beta chain was identified during a study of T cell responses to AZD1222 COVID-19 vaccine. Overall study findings and caveats: Possibly, clonal diversity was underestimated; donors were largely white British and included more females. Baseline serology detected seropositivity in only a handful of AZD1222 recipients.

Germline V lookup: CDR1 SGHRS, CDR2 YFSETQ. The CDR3 is made up of 18 amino acids. Trimming removed 4 bases from V and 0 bases from J; junction bases left unmatched: 13. TCRdb's table, derived via immunoSEQ multiplex PCR, lists solely in-frame clones and lacks some. This table holds more than 90,000 clones, 85% to 90% found once. In regard to this clone: Its antigen is unknown.

This receptor was taken from an adult who received the AZD1222 COVID-19 vaccine. V is TRBV5-1 and J is TRBJ1-3; 7 nucleotides agree with TRBD1. This sample comprised peripheral blood, obtained 28 days after the second AZD1222 dose. CDR3 DNA sequence: TGCGCCAGCAGCCCGCAACCCCCGGGACAGACCTCTGGAAACACCATATATTTT. Translation: CASSPQPPGQTSGNTIYF. Filled out from reference TRBV5-1 and TRBJ1-3, the complete variable domain reads KAGVTQTPRYLIKTRGQQVTLSCSPISGHRSVSWYQQTPGQGLQFLFEYFSETQRNKGNFPGRFSGRQFSNSRSEMNVSTLELGDSALYLCASSPQPPGQTSGNTIYFGEGSWLTVV.